This T cell receptor beta chain is from a study of OX40 agonist ivuxolimab in advanced cancers. Study context: Dose-escalation patients had hepatocellular carcinoma, melanoma, renal cell or head and neck cancer. The group had a mean age of 60 years, ranged from about 23 to 85, and was just under 85% male.

Germline-derived CDR1 and CDR2 are SNHLY and FYNNEI. J was trimmed by 4 bases and V by 6 bases; bases with no gene match: 14. The CDR3 is 18 amino acids. Of note for this clone: Its antigen is undetermined.

Broader study findings: Still undetermined is the antigen specificity of the expanded peripheral T cells. Blood T cells, both CD4+ and CD8+, expanded clonally by week 6 at 0.1 to 3.0 mg/kg.

The data were produced by immunoSEQ multiplex PCR, yet TCRdb's version contains in-frame clones alone and is incomplete. There are around 68,000 clones in the sample; more than 75% occur only once, and 0.38% lies in the top ten. V gene TRBV2 combines with J gene TRBJ2-2, with 10 bases identical to TRBD2. Specimen: CD4+ or CD8+ T cells sorted from blood, collected in a trial of the OX40 agonist ivuxolimab. The clonotype originates from an adult with an advanced solid tumor such as melanoma, head and neck, liver or kidney cancer. The CDR3 nucleotides read TGTGCCAGCAGGGCCCCCAGCGGGGGGGCCTGGGGCACCGGGGAGCTGTTTTTT. It is translated as CASRAPSGGAWGTGELFF.